This T cell receptor (beta chain) was sequenced during a study of regulatory T cells in long-lasting Graves disease. The CDR3 runs to 15 residues. V was cut by 5 bases and J by 7 bases, with 18 bases left in between. The germline V gene has CDR1 SEHNR and CDR2 FQNEAQ (reference sequence). Investigators prepared the TCR beta libraries by applying iRepertoire HTBI primers and Arm-PCR of CDR3 regions. TCRdb re-analysed the multiplex PCR reads in MiXCR, keeping a single row per CDR3 protein. The profile covers hundreds of thousands of distinct CDR3 sequences, with 13% appearing a single time and 10% taken by the ten largest. The time point here: newly diagnosed GD, antithyroid drugs for less than 3 months. There was RNA extracted from PBMCs, and the TCR library was made from it. This clonotype was detected ten times or more. The data also belong to a second study, concerning T cells in Graves' hyperthyroidism and ophthalmopathy.

The receptor comes from a man younger than 45 with Graves disease. The sequencing here drew on peripheral blood mononuclear cells (PBMCs), taken at new diagnosis, from a patient treated with antithyroid drugs. The V and J genes are TRBV7-9 and TRBJ2-1; a weak D match, TRBD2 (5 bases). The CDR3 protein is CASSPPGGALNEQFF. CDR3 DNA sequence: TGTGCCAGCAGCCCCCCCGGAGGCGCGCTGAATGAGCAGTTCTTC.